The clone carrying this T cell receptor beta chain has at least ten counts. Its matching antigen is unknown. Trimming pared 1 base from V and 3 bases from J, leaving 10 bases between. This CDR3 has 15 amino acids. In germline, CDR1 is KGHSH, CDR2 LQKENI. The data were taken from a study of regulatory T cells in long-lasting Graves disease. Study conclusions and caveats: TRBV28, TRBJ1-2 and TRBJ2-5 were segments that persistent disease favored.

Building of the TCR beta libraries involved iRepertoire HTBI primers and Arm-PCR of CDR3 regions. Per the original data handling: Looking across samples, the authors found 55 to 70 TRBV and some 15 TRBJ segments. Via MiXCR, TCRdb re-called the multiplex PCR reads, giving one row per CDR3 protein. TCRdb's processing, not the authors', yielded these V and J calls. The repertoire consists of roughly 420,000 distinct CDR3 sequences, with 16% occurring once and the leading ten covering 9.5% to 12%. Time point defined: newly diagnosed GD, antithyroid drugs for less than 3 months. Generation of the TCR library employed RNA extracted from PBMCs. The same sample was also studied in work on T cells in Graves' hyperthyroidism and ophthalmopathy. That report notes: HTBI primers were the set used in a first-round RT-PCR of the TCR CDR3. Also found in blood were most expanded thyroid clonotypes above 0.001.

This chain connects TRBV18 to TRBJ2-4; D ambiguous. The specimen was peripheral blood mononuclear cells (PBMCs), collected at new diagnosis, from a patient treated with antithyroid drugs. The receptor's source is a woman in her 30s with Graves disease. CDR3 in amino acids: CASSPQFAGKNIQYF. The CDR3 DNA follows: TGTGCCAGCTCACCACAATTCGCTGGCAAAAACATTCAGTACTTC.